The T cell receptor (beta chain) under discussion was sequenced for a study of CD8+ T cells in alopecia areata. Across the study: Tofacitinib lasted 6 to 18 months, then 6 months off drug.

Germline trimming cut 6 bases from V and 8 bases from J; bases unmatched to any gene: 9. The CDR3 consists of 15 residues. Per germline, CDR1 MNHEY and CDR2 SMNVEV (reference sequence). Investigators isolated RNA and reverse transcribed it into cDNA to act as the sequencing template. Sequencing was performed with immunoSEQ multiplex PCR; in TCRdb, only in-frame clones are kept and a portion is missing. The sample contains some 180,000 clones, roughly 65% of which appear only once. The clonotype was recovered from a human donor with alopecia areata. The sample was CD4+ T cells sorted from blood, taken at week 0. The gene calls are TRBV27 and TRBJ2-1; 11 nucleotides agree with TRBD1. The CDR3 DNA sequence: TGTGCCAGCAGCGAGGACAGGGGGCGACTCGATGAGCAGTTCTTC. As protein: CASSEDRGRLDEQFF.